The next 19 T cell receptor beta chains were all read from a single sample in a study of blood T cell repertoires in COVID-19. Using immunoSEQ multiplex PCR, the repertoire was profiled, and TCRdb retains in-frame clones only, with some absent. This sample has about 350,000 clones, with roughly 87% found just once. The sequenced sample was PBMCs or T cells enriched from blood (not recorded which). These receptors all stem from a woman between 25 and 40 years old who had recovered from COVID-19.

The CDR3 region has the DNA TGTGCCAGCAGTTTACAGGCGAGCTCCTACGAGCAGTACTTC. It translates to CASSLQASSYEQYF. The gene calls are TRBV27 and TRBJ2-7; D ambiguous. V was cut by 2 bases and J by 0 bases, with 8 bases left in between. Germline CDR1 MNHEY, CDR2 SMNVEV (reference sequence). This CDR3 region has 14 residues.

The chain uses TRBV9 and TRBJ2-5; 7 positions match TRBD1. The V gene end was trimmed by 4 bases and the J gene end by 5 bases; junction bases not matched to a gene: 8. Germline V gene data show CDR1 as SGDLS and CDR2 as YYNGEE. The CDR3 sequence is 14 residues long. CDR3 sequence: CASSPGQARETQYF. CDR3 nucleotides: TGTGCCAGCAGCCCAGGACAGGCCCGGGAGACCCAGTACTTC.

The chain combines TRBV21-1 with TRBJ1-2. TRBV21-1 is annotated as a pseudogene. This CDR3 is built from 12 residues. The DNA of the CDR3 is TGTGCCAGCAGAGACTCAAACTATGGCTACACCTTC. It codes for CASRDSNYGYTF.

The chain recombines TRBV2 with TRBJ1-2; tentatively, D is TRBD1 (5 bases). Trimming left V 1 base short and J 4 bases short, with 7 bases between. This CDR3 is 13 amino acids long. Germline lookup yields CDR1 SNHLY and CDR2 FYNNEI. The CDR3 DNA reads TGTGCCAGCAGTGAAGAGGGGCCCTATGGCTACACCTTC. Its translation is CASSEEGPYGYTF.

V usage is TRBV4-1 and J usage is TRBJ2-7; D is undetermined. This CDR3 has 13 amino acids. V lost 1 base, J lost 4 bases, and 8 bases lay in between. Germline-derived CDR1 and CDR2 are MGHRA and YSYEKL. CDR3 in amino acids: CASSQGHSYEQYF. In DNA, the CDR3 is TGCGCCAGCAGCCAAGGACACAGTTACGAGCAGTACTTC.

This chain connects TRBV6-5 to TRBJ1-4; D gene unclear. This CDR3 region has 14 residues. With 8 bases removed from V and 3 bases from J, the gap between germline ends came to 13 bases. CDR1 and CDR2 (germline): MNHEY, SVGAGI. CDR3 in amino acids: CASRQTLANEKLFF. CDR3 nucleotide sequence: TGTGCCAGCCGTCAGACTCTAGCTAATGAAAAACTGTTTTTT.

DNA of the CDR3: TGTGCCTGGAGTATGGTTCGGAGCTCTGGAAACACCATATATTTT. Protein sequence: CAWSMVRSSGNTIYF. V and J are TRBV30 and TRBJ1-3; D unclear. Trimming cost V 2 bases and J 0 bases, with 11 bases left between them. CDR1 and CDR2 from the germline V gene are GTSNPN and SVGIG (reference sequence). The CDR3 extends over 15 amino acids.

This clone appeared a few times. The sample carries other DNA sequences with the same CDR3. The rearrangement links TRBV29-1 to TRBJ1-2, with 8 positions matching TRBD1. With V trimmed by 6 bases and J by 5 bases, 5 bases remained unmatched. The germline V gene has CDR1 SQVTM and CDR2 ANQGSEA. The CDR3 extends over 12 amino acids. The CDR3 bases are TGCAGCGTCCGACAGGGGACATATGGCTACACCTTC. Its protein product is CSVRQGTYGYTF.

V gene TRBV6-5 combines with J gene TRBJ1-3; a weak D match, TRBD1 (5 bases). This CDR3 contains 14 residues. V was pared by 6 bases and J by 3 bases, with 12 bases between. The germline V gene has CDR1 MNHEY and CDR2 SVGAGI. The CDR3 reads CASRVLQGGNTIYF. Here the CDR3 DNA reads TGTGCCAGCAGAGTTCTCCAGGGTGGAAACACCATATATTTT.

The table lists this clone with a count of one. The chain recombines TRBV24-1 with TRBJ2-2; maybe TRBD1 (5 bases). The V gene lost 0 bases and the J gene lost 2 bases, with 12 bases spanning the gap. Germline values: CDR1 KGHDR, CDR2 SFDVKD. The CDR3 runs to 17 residues. CDR3 nucleotides: TGTGCCACCAGTGATTTGGTCGCGACAGAAAACACCGGGGAGCTGTTTTTT. Translation: CATSDLVATENTGELFF.

The V and J genes are TRBV7-9 and TRBJ1-5; D call uncertain. V lost 1 base, J lost 0 bases, and 13 bases lay in between. Germline CDR1 reads SEHNR; CDR2 reads FQNEAQ (reference sequence). The CDR3 loop spans 17 amino acids. In DNA, the CDR3 is TGTGCCAGCAGCTTAGGAGGTGACCAATATAGCAATCAGCCCCAGCATTTT. Its protein is CASSLGGDQYSNQPQHF.

V and J are TRBV19 and TRBJ1-1; D perhaps matches TRBD1 (6 bases). Trimming took 7 bases from V and 1 from J, leaving 22 bases between them. CDR1 LNHDA and CDR2 SQIVND come from the germline V gene (reference sequence). The CDR3 length is 17 residues. This CDR3 reads CASTKSGTGKQNTEAFF. CDR3 sequence (DNA): TGTGCCAGTACCAAATCGGGTACAGGGAAGCAGAACACTGAAGCTTTCTTT.

This chain connects TRBV6-5 to TRBJ1-2; D might be TRBD1 (5 bases). Germline CDR1 MNHEY, CDR2 SVGAGI. This CDR3 is built from 14 residues. Trimming pared 8 bases from V and 8 bases from J, leaving 21 bases between. For the CDR3, the DNA is TGTGCCAGCTCTGTTGAATTCAGGGAGGGCGGCTACACCTTC. Its translation is CASSVEFREGGYTF.

This chain joins TRBV6-5 and TRBJ1-1, with 7 bases identical to TRBD1. CDR3 size: 15 residues. Germline CDR1 is MNHEY and CDR2 is SVGAGI. The ends lost 7 bases at V and 5 bases at J; junction bases unmatched: 13. The CDR3 reads CASITIQGRRTEAFF. CDR3 DNA: TGTGCCAGCATTACGATACAGGGGCGGAGGACTGAAGCTTTCTTT.

This clone was counted only a few times. The chain employs TRBV4-3 and TRBJ1-5; D remains ambiguous. CDR1 LGHNA and CDR2 YSLEER come from the germline V gene. The CDR3 is 15 amino acids. V lost 6 bases and J lost 0, with 12 bases in between. The CDR3 region has the DNA TGCGCCAGCAGGGAGAGCGTTTATAGCAATCAGCCCCAGCATTTT. As protein: CASRESVYSNQPQHF.

The chain combines TRBV6-5 with TRBJ2-7; D gene uncertain. The V and J ends lost 2 bases and 1 base respectively, with 6 bases between them. This CDR3 is 13 amino acids long. The germline gives CDR1 MNHEY, CDR2 SVGAGI. The CDR3 DNA follows: TGTGCCAGCAGTTACAGCACTTCCTACGAGCAGTACTTC. Amino acid sequence: CASSYSTSYEQYF.

This chain links TRBV5-4 with TRBJ2-3, with TRBD2 matching 16 bases. The CDR3 has 17 amino acids. V lost 4 bases and J lost 5; bases outside the gene matches: 7. Germline V gene data show CDR1 as SGHNT and CDR2 as YYREEE (reference sequence). CDR3 bases: TGTGCCAGCAGCATAGGGACTAGCGGGGGGGCCGGAGATACGCAGTATTTT. Its translation is CASSIGTSGGAGDTQYF.

The rearrangement joins TRBV7-9 to TRBJ1-2, with D uncertain. The CDR3 totals 18 residues. Germline V gene data show CDR1 as SEHNR and CDR2 as FQNEAQ (reference sequence). Trimming cost V 5 bases and J 6 bases, with 28 bases left between them. CDR3 protein: CASSGSGGGFPNLHGYTF. CDR3 in DNA: TGTGCCAGCAGCGGGAGTGGCGGTGGGTTTCCGAACCTCCATGGCTACACCTTC.

The chain is built from TRBV6-5 and TRBJ2-5; 7 bases align to TRBD1. The V and J ends lost 2 bases and 5 bases, in that order; junction bases with no gene match: 2. There are 13 residues in the CDR3. Germline loops: CDR1 MNHEY, CDR2 SVGAGI. This CDR3 is CASSYGGQETQYF. CDR3 nucleotide sequence: TGTGCCAGCAGTTACGGGGGACAGGAGACCCAGTACTTC.